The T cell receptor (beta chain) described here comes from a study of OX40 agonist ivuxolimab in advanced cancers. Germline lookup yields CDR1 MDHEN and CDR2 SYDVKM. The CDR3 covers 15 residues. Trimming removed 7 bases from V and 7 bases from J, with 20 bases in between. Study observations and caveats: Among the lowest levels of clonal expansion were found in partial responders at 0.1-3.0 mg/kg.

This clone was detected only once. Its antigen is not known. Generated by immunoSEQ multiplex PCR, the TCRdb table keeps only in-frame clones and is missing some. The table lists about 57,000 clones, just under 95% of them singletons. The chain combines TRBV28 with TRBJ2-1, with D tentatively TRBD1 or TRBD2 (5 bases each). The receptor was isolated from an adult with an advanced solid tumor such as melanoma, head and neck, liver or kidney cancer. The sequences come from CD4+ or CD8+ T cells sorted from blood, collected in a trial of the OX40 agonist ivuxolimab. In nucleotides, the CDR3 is TGTGCCAGCATCTCCATCGGGGCTTTGGGGAATGAGCAGTTCTTC. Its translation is CASISIGALGNEQFF. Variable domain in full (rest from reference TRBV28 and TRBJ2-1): DVKVTQSSRYLVKRTGEKVFLECVQDMDHENMFWYRQDPGLGLRLIYFSYDVKMKEKGDIPEGYSVSREKKERFSLILESASTNQTSMYLCASISIGALGNEQFFGPGTRLTVL.